This T cell receptor beta chain came from a study of blood T cell repertoires in COVID-19. Study details: T cells, B-cell-depleted T cells, or PBMCs supplied cDNA or gDNA.

In the original processing: By means of reference gene primer amplification, nucleated cell counts were estimated. The data were produced by immunoSEQ multiplex PCR, yet TCRdb's version contains in-frame clones alone and is incomplete. V and J calls and clone size come straight from that table; D and trimming were deduced from the DNA. The sample gives 120,000 or so clones, roughly 90% of which show up once; approximately 1.2% is in the top ten. V lost 5 bases, J lost 6 bases, and 6 bases stayed unmatched. The CDR3 has 15 residues. From germline, CDR1 is MDHEN and CDR2 SYDVKM. V and J are TRBV28 and TRBJ2-2, with 10 positions matching TRBD1. Sequencing was carried out using peripheral blood. This sequence originates from a woman aged 80 or older with acute or convalescent COVID-19. CDR3: CASSSPGTGAGELFF. CDR3 bases: TGTGCCAGCAGTAGTCCGGGGACAGGGGCCGGGGAGCTGTTTTTT.